This TCR beta chain was observed in a study of blood T cell repertoires in COVID-19. Germline V gene data show CDR1 as SGHRS and CDR2 as YFSETQ. The CDR3 runs 12 residues. The V and J ends lost 0 bases and 8 bases respectively, with 5 bases between them. As processed by the authors: Nucleated cell counts were estimated from reference gene primer amplification. This table comes from immunoSEQ multiplex PCR, and its TCRdb copy is limited to in-frame clones, with some not included. The V and J calls and clone size are taken from that table; D and trimming were inferred from the DNA. The sample holds approximately 160,000 clones; 77% are singletons and the top ten take 2.5% to 3.5%. This clone was observed a handful of times.

Sequenced input: peripheral blood. The receptor comes from a man aged 65-85 years with acute or convalescent COVID-19. V gene TRBV5-1 combines with J gene TRBJ1-4; D is undetermined. The CDR3 loop is CASSLAGEKLFF. CDR3 coding DNA: TGCGCCAGCAGCTTGGCGGGGGAAAAACTGTTTTTT.